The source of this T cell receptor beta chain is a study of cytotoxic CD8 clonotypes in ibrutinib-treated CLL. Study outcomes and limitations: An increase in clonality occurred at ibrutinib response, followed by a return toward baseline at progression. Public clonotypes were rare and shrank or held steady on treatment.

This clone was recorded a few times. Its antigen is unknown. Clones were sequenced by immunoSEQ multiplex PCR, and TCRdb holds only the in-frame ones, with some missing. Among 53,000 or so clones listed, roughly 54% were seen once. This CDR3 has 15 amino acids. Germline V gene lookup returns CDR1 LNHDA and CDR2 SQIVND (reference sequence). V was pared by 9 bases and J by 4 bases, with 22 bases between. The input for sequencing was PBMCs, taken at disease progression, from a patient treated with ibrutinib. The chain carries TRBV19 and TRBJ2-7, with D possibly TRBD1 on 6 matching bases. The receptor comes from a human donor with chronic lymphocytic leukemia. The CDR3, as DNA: TGTGCCAGCTCGTTAGGGGACAATTCTATATACGAGCAGTACTTC. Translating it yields CASSLGDNSIYEQYF.